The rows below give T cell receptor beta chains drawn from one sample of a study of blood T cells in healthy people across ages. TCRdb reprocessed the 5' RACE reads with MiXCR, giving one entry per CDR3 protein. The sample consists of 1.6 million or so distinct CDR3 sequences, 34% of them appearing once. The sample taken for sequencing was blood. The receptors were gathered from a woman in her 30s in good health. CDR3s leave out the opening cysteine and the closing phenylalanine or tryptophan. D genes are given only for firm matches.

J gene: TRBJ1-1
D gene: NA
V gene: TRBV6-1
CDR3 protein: ASITGLRNTEAF

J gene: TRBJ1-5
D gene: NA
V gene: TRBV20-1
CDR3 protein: SAGSNQPQH

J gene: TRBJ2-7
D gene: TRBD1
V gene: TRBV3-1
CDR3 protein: ASSQAGSTGVYEQY

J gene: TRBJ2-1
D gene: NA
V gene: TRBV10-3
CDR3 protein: AISARGDRPSSYNEQF

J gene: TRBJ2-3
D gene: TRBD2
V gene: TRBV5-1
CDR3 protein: ASSRTSGGAGTQY

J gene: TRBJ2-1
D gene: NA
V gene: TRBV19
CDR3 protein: AGSVTDLSSNEQF

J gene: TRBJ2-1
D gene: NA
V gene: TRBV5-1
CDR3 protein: ASRELINEQF

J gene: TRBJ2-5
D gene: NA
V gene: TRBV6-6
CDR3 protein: ASSYFAGTQETRY

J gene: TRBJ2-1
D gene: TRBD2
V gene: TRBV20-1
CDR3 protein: SARSLAGLVSSYNEQF

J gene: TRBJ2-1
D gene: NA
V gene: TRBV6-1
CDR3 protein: ASRAAVYNEQF

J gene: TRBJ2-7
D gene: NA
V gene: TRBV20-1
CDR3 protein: SAYGPYEQY

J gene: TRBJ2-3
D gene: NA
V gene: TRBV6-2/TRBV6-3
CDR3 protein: ASSYSTFNITQY

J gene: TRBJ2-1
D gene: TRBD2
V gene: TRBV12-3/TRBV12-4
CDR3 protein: ASSLLSSVRVLAGGPPFEQF

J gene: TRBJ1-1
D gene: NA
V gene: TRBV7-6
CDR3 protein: ASSPGWYERKTEAF

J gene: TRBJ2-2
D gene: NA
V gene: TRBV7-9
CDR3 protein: ASPYGGELF

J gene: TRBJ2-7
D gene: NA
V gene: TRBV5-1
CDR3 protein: ASGPSGAYEQY